Listed here are 20 T cell receptor beta chains from one sample, sequenced in a study of CXCR3-negative and CXCR3-positive naive CD8 T cells. TRB cDNA libraries were made by UMI-labeled 5' RACE. TCRdb reprocessed the 5' RACE reads and keeps a single row for each CDR3 protein, giving no DNA. The sample table sets out 100,000 to 150,000 distinct CDR3 sequences. Source material: naive CXCR3- CD8+ T cells from blood. The subset here: CD45RO-CCR7+CD27+CD95- naive CD8+ T cells lacking CXCR3 (TNR3-). The receptor source for this set is a human donor in good health. Some clones in this sample may be carry-over from other donors' samples.

V and J are TRBV14 and TRBJ2-7; TCRdb gives TRBD1 as the D gene, but with no DNA this cannot be confirmed. The V gene's germline CDR1 is SGHDN and CDR2 FVKESK. The CDR3 has 15 residues. This CDR3 is CASSHPGTGDYEQYF.

The chain combines TRBV28 with TRBJ2-5; without DNA, the TCRdb call of TRBD1 cannot be checked. The germline V gene has CDR1 MDHEN and CDR2 SYDVKM. The CDR3 has 16 residues. The CDR3: CASSLFLSGQQETQYF.

The V and J genes are TRBV12-3 or TRBV12-4 and TRBJ2-2; the TCRdb D gene call, TRBD1, has no DNA to confirm it. This CDR3 comprises 14 residues. The CDR3 loop is CASSLEGVTGELFF.

The chain recombines TRBV4-3 with TRBJ2-7; TCRdb proposes TRBD1, but this gene call is untestable without DNA. Germline V gene lookup returns CDR1 LGHNA and CDR2 YSLEER. This CDR3 comprises 15 residues. The CDR3 spells CASSQDRQGLYEQYF.

J is TRBJ1-1 and V is TRBV20-1; no DNA is available, so the TRBD1 call from TCRdb remains unchecked. The CDR3 totals 13 residues. In germline, CDR1 is DFQATT, CDR2 SNEGSKA (reference sequence). CDR3 region: CSARDSGNPGAFF.

The chain has TRBV29-1 and TRBJ2-3; TCRdb lists TRBD1, though no DNA is available to test this call. Germline CDR1 reads SQVTM; CDR2 reads ANQGSEA. This CDR3 spans 13 amino acids. The CDR3 loop is CSATTGSTDTQYF.

The chain couples TRBV5-6 to TRBJ2-7; TCRdb's D call of TRBD1 is untestable without DNA. CDR1 SGHDT and CDR2 YYEEEE come from the germline V gene. This CDR3 comprises 14 residues. The CDR3 sequence: CASSWDNRAYEQYF.

The V gene is TRBV25-1, the J gene TRBJ2-3; TCRdb's D gene call, TRBD1, goes unchecked for lack of DNA. From germline, CDR1 is MGHDK and CDR2 SYGVNS. The CDR3 sequence is 20 residues long. The CDR3 spells CASSGQDSSSPFWGTDTQYF.

The rearrangement uses TRBV5-6 and TRBJ2-7; as DNA is missing, the TRBD1 call by TCRdb cannot be tested. The CDR3 is 14 amino acids. Germline CDR1 SGHDT, CDR2 YYEEEE. The CDR3 is CASSLGGNQETQYF.

The V call is TRBV3-1, the J call TRBJ2-7. CDR1 LGHDT and CDR2 YNNKEL come from the germline V gene (reference sequence). CDR3 length equals 16 residues. Here the CDR3 reads CASSQVEWTGLYEQYF.

The genes are TRBV7-2 and TRBJ2-2; TCRdb indicates TRBD2, and absent DNA this call remains unverified. This CDR3 region has 18 residues. Germline V CDR1 and CDR2: SGHTA, FQGNSA. CDR3 region: CASSTQGLAGGPPGELFF. The variable domain in full, completed from reference TRBV7-2 and TRBJ2-2, reads GAGVSQSPSNKVTEKGKDVELRCDPISGHTALYWYRQSLGQGLEFLIYFQGNSAPDKSGLPSDRFSAERTGGSVSTLTIQRTQQEDSAVYLCASSTQGLAGGPPGELFFGEGSRLTVL.

The chain recombines TRBV5-1 with TRBJ2-5. Germline-derived CDR1 and CDR2 are SGHRS and YFSETQ. This CDR3 comprises 13 residues. The CDR3 loop is CASSLVQEETQYF.

V usage is TRBV7-7 and J usage is TRBJ2-7; TCRdb gives TRBD1 as the D gene, but with no DNA this cannot be confirmed. There are 14 residues in the CDR3. CDR1 and CDR2 (germline): SSHAT, FNYEAQ (reference sequence). The CDR3 protein is CASSFDYPGYEQYF.

This chain uses TRBV29-1 with TRBJ2-7; the D call from TCRdb, TRBD1, cannot be confirmed without DNA. The CDR3 covers 14 residues. The V gene's germline CDR1 is SQVTM and CDR2 ANQGSEA. CDR3: CSVRDPGLTYEQYF.

CDR3 sequence: CSAWTGGENEQYF. The J gene is TRBJ2-7, the V gene TRBV20-1; checking the TCRdb D call of TRBD1 is not possible without DNA. The V gene's germline CDR1 is DFQATT and CDR2 SNEGSKA (reference sequence). CDR3 size: 13 residues.

The V and J genes are TRBV9 and TRBJ2-5; TCRdb's assignment of TRBD1 cannot be checked, as there is no DNA. From germline, CDR1 is SGDLS and CDR2 YYNGEE. The CDR3 sequence is 20 residues long. The CDR3 is CASRGSVGQADRKYQETQYF.

The chain joins TRBV2 to TRBJ2-3; TCRdb calls TRBD1, which cannot be checked without DNA. The CDR3 contains 13 residues. Per germline, CDR1 SNHLY and CDR2 FYNNEI. This CDR3 is CASRAGGPDTQYF.

The J gene is TRBJ1-3, the V gene TRBV14. Germline CDR1 reads SGHDN; CDR2 reads FVKESK. This CDR3 region has 16 residues. The CDR3 sequence is CASSQDWASSGNTIYF. Variable domain in full (rest from reference TRBV14 and TRBJ1-3): EAGVTQFPSHSVIEKGQTVTLRCDPISGHDNLYWYRRVMGKEIKFLLHFVKESKQDESGMPNNRFLAERTGGTYSTLKVQPAELEDSGVYFCASSQDWASSGNTIYFGEGSWLTVV.

The genes are TRBV28 and TRBJ2-7; TCRdb's D call, TRBD1, is unchecked because there is no DNA. CDR1 is MDHEN and CDR2 is SYDVKM in the germline V gene. CDR3 length: 15 residues. CDR3 sequence reads: CASSPLTGVVYEQYF.

The gene calls are TRBV5-1 and TRBJ2-1; the D gene TCRdb calls, TRBD1, cannot be checked with no DNA. The CDR3 consists of 13 residues. Germline V CDR1 and CDR2: SGHRS, YFSETQ. CDR3: CASSLTGFYEQFF.